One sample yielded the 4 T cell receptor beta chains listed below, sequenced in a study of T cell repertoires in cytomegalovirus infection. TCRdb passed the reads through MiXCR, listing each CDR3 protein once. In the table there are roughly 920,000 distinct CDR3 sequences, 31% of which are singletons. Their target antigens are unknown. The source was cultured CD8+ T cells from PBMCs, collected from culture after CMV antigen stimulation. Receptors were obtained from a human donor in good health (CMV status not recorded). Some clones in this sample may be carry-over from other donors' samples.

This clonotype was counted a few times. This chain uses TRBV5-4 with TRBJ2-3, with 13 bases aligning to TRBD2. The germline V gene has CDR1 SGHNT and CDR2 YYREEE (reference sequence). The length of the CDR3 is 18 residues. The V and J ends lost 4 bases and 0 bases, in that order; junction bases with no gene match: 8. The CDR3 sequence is CASSATSGGPYSTDTQYF. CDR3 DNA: TGTGCCAGCAGCGCGACTAGCGGGGGGCCTTATAGCACAGATACGCAGTATTTT. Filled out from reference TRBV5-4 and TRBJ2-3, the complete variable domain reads ETGVTQSPTHLIKTRGQQVTLRCSSQSGHNTVSWYQQALGQGPQFIFQYYREEENGRGNFPPRFSGLQFPNYSSELNVNALELDDSALYLCASSATSGGPYSTDTQYFGPGTRLTVL.

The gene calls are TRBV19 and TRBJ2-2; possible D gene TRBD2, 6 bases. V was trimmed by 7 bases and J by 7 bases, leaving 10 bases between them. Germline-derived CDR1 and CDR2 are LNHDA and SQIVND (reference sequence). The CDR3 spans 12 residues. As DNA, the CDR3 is TGTGCCAGTATCCGGGGGAGCGGGGAGCTGTTTTTT. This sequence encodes CASIRGSGELFF. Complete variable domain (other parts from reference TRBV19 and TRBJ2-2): DGGITQSPKYLFRKEGQNVTLSCEQNLNHDAMYWYRQDPGQGLRLIYYSQIVNDFQKGDIAEGYSVSREKKESFPLTVTSAQKNPTAFYLCASIRGSGELFFGEGSRLTVL.

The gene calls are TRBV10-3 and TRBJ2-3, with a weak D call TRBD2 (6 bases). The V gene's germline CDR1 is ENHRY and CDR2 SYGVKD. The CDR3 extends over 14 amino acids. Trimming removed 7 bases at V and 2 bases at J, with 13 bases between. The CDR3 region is CAINEAGPTDTQYF. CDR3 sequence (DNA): TGTGCCATCAACGAAGCGGGCCCCACAGATACGCAGTATTTT.

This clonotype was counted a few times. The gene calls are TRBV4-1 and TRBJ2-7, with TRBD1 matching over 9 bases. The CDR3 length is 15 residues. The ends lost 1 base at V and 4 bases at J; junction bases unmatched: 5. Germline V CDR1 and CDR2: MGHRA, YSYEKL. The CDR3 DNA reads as TGCGCCAGCAGCCAAGGGGGGACAGGGTGGTACGAGCAGTACTTC. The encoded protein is CASSQGGTGWYEQYF.